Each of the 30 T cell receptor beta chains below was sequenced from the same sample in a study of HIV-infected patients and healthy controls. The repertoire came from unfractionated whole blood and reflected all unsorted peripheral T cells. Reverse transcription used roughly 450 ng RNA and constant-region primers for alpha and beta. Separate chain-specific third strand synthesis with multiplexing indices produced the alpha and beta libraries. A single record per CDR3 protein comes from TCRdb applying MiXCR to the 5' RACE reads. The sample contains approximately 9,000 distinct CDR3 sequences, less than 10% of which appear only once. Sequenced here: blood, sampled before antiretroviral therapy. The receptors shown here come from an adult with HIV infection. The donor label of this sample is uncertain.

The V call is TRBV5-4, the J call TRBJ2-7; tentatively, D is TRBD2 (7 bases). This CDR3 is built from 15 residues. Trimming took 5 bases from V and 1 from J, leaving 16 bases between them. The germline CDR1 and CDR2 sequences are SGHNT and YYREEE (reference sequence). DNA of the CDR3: TGTGCCAGCAGGACCTGGGGGGGGGCATCCTACGAGCAGTACTTC. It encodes CASRTWGGASYEQYF.

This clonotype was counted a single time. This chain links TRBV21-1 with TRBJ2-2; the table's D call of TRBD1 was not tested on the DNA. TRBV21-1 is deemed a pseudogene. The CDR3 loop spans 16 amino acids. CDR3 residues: CASSESRQGAAGELFF. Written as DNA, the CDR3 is TGTGCCAGCAGCGAAAGCAGACAGGGAGCGGCCGGGGAGCTGTTTTTT.

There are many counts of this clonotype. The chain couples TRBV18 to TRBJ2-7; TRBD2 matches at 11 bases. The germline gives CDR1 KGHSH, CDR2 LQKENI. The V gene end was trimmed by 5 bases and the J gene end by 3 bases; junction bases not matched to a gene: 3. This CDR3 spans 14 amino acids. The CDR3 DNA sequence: TGTGCCAGCTCATTTGGGACTAGCGGCTACGAGCAGTACTTC. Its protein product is CASSFGTSGYEQYF. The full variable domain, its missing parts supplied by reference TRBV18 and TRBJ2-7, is NAGVMQNPRHLVRRRGQEARLRCSPMKGHSHVYWYRQLPEEGLKFMVYLQKENIIDESGMPKERFSAEFPKEGPSILRIQQVVRGDSAAYFCASSFGTSGYEQYFGPGTRLTVT.

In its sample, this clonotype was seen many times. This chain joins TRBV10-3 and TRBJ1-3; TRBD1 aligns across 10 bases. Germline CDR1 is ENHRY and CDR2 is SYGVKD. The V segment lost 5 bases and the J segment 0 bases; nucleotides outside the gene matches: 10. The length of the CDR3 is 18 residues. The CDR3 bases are TGTGCCATCAGTAGAGGGACAGGGGCCTGGGTCTCTGGAAACACCATATATTTT. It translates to CAISRGTGAWVSGNTIYF.

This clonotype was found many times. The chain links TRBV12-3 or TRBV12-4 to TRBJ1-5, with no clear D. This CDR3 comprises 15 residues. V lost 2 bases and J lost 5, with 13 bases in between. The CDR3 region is CASSLTGNGDQPQHF. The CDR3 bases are TGTGCCAGCAGTTTAACGGGGAATGGGGATCAGCCCCAGCATTTT.

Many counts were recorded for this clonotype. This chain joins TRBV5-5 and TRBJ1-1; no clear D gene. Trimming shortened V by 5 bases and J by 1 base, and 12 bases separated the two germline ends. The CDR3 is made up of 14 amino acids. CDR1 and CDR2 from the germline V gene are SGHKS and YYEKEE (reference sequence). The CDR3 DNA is TGTGCCAGCAGATTAGGCAGGAGGAACACTGAAGCTTTCTTT. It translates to CASRLGRRNTEAFF.

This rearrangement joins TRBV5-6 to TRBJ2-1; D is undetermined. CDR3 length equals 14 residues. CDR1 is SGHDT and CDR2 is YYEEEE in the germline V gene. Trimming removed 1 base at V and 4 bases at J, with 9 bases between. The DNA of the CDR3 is TGTGCCAGCAGCTTGTCTACCCTATACAATGAGCAGTTCTTC. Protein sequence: CASSLSTLYNEQFF.

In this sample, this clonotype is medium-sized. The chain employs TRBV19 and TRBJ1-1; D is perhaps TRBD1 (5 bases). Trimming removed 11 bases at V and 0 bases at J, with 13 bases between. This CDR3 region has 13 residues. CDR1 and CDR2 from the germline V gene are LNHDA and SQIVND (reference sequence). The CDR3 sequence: CASGETVNTEAFF. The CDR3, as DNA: TGTGCCTCGGGGGAGACAGTGAACACTGAAGCTTTCTTT.

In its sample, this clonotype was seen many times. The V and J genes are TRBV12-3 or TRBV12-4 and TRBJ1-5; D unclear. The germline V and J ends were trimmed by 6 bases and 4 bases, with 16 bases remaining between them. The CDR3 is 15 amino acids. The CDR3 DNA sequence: TGTGCCAGCAGACTGGGCAGCCAGAAAAATCAGCCCCAGCATTTT. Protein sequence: CASRLGSQKNQPQHF.

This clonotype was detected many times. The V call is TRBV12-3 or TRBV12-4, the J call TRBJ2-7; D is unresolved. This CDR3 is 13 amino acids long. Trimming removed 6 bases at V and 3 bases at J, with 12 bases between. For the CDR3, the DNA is TGTGCCAGCAGCCCTGAAACCGGCTACGAGCAGTACTTC. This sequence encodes CASSPETGYEQYF.

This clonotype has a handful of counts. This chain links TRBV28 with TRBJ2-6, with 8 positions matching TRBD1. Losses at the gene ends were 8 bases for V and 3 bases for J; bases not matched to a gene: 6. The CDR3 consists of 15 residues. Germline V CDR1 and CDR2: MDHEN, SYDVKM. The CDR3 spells CASETGGGGANVLTF. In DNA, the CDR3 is TGTGCCAGCGAAACAGGGGGAGGTGGGGCCAACGTCCTGACTTTC.

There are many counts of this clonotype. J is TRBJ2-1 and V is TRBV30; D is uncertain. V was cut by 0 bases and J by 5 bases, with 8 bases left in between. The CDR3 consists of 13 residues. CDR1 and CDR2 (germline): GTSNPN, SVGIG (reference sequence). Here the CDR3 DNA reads TGTGCCTGGAGTGTAGGGCTAAACAATGAGCAGTTCTTC. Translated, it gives CAWSVGLNNEQFF.

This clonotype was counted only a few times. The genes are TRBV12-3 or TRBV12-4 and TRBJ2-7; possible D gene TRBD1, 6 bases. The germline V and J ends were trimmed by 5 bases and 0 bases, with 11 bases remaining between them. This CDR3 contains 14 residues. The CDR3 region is CASSQDRSSYEQYF. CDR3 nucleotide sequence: TGTGCCAGCAGTCAGGACAGAAGCTCCTACGAGCAGTACTTC.

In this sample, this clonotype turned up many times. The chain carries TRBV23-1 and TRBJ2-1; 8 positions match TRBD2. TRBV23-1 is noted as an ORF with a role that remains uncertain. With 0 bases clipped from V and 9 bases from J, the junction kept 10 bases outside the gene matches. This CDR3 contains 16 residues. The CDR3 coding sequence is TGCGCCAGCAGTCAATCAGTTAGCGGGAAGGGGTGTGAGCAGTTCTTC. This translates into CASSQSVSGKGCEQFF.

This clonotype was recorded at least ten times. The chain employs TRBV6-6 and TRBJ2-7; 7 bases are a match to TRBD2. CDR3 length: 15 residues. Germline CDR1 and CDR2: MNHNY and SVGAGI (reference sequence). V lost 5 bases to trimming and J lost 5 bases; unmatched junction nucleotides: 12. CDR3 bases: TGTGCCAGCAGTAGGACTAGACGCGGGTTCCACGAGCAGTACTTC. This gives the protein CASSRTRRGFHEQYF.

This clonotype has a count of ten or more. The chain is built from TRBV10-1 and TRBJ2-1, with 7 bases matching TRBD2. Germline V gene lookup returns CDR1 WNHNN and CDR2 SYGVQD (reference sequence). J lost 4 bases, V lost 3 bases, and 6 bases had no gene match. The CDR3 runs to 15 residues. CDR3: CASSDVREFYNEQFF. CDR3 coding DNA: TGCGCCAGCAGTGATGTGCGGGAGTTTTACAATGAGCAGTTCTTC.

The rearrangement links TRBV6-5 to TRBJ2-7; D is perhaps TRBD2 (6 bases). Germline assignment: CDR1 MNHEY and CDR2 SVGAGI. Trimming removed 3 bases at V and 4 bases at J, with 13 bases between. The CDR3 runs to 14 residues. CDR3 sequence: CASSYASGEYEQYF. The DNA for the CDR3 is TGTGCCAGCAGTTATGCGTCGGGAGAATACGAGCAGTACTTC.

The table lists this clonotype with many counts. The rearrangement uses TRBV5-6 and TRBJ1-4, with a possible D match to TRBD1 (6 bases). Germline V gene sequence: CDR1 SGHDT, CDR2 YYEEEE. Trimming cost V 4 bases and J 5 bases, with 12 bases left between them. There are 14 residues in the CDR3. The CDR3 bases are TGTGCCAGCAGCCGGACAGCCTTAAATGAAAAACTGTTTTTT. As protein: CASSRTALNEKLFF.

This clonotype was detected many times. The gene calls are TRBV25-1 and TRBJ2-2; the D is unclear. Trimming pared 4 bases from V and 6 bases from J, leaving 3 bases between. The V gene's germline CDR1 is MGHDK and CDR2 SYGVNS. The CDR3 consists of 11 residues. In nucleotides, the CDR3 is TGTGCCAGCAGTGGCGCCGGGGAGCTGTTTTTT. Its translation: CASSGAGELFF.

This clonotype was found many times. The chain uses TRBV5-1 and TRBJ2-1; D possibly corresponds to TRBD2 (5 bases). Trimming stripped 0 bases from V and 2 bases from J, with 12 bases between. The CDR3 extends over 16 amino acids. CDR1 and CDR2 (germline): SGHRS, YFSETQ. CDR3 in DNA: TGCGCCAGCAGCTTGGTTCGGAGCGGCGCCTACAATGAGCAGTTCTTC. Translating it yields CASSLVRSGAYNEQFF.

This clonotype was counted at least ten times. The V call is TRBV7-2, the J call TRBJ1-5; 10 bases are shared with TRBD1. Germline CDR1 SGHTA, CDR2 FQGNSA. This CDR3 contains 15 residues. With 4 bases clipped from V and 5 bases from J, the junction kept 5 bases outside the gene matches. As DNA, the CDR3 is TGTGCCAGCAGCTGGGGACAGGGGAAGGATCAGCCCCAGCATTTT. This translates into CASSWGQGKDQPQHF.

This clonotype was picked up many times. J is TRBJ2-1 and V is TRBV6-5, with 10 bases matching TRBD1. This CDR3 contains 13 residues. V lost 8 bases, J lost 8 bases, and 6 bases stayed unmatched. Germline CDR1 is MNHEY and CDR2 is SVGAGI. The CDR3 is CASGQGGFYEQFF. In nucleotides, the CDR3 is TGTGCCAGCGGACAGGGGGGTTTCTATGAGCAGTTCTTC.

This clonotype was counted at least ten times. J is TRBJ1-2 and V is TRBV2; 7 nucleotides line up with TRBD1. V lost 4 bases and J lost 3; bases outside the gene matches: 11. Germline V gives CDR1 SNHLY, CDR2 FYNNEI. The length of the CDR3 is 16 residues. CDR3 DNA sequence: TGTGCCAGCAGTGGGCCATCGACAGGGCTTCACTATGGCTACACCTTC. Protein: CASSGPSTGLHYGYTF.

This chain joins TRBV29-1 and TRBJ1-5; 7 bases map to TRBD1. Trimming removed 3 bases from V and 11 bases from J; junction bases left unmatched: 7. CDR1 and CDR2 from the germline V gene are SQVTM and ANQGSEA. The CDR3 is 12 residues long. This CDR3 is CSVEGQSQTQHF. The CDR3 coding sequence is TGCAGCGTTGAGGGACAGTCCCAGACCCAGCATTTT.

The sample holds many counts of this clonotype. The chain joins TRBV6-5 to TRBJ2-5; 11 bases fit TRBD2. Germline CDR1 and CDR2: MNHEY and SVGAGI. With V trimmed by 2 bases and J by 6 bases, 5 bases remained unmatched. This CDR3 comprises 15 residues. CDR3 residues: CASSYPSGGPQTQYF. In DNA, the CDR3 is TGTGCCAGCAGTTACCCTAGCGGGGGGCCTCAGACCCAGTACTTC.

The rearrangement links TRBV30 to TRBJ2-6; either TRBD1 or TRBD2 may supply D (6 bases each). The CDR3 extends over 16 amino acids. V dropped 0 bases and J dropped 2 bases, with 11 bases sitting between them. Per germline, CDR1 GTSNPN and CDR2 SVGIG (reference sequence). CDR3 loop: CAWSVYGGPGANVLTF. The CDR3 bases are TGTGCCTGGAGTGTATATGGGGGGCCTGGGGCCAACGTCCTGACTTTC.

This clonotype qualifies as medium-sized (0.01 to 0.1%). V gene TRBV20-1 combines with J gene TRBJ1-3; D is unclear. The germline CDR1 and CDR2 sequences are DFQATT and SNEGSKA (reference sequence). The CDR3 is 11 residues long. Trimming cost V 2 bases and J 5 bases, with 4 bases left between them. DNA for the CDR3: TGCAGTGCTAGACGGAGAAACACCATATATTTT. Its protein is CSARRRNTIYF.

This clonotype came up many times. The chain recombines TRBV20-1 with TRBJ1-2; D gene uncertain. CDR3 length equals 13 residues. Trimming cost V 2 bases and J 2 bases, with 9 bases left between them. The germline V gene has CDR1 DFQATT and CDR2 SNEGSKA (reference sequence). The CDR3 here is CSARSGPNYGYTF. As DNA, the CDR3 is TGCAGTGCTAGATCTGGGCCCAACTATGGCTACACCTTC.

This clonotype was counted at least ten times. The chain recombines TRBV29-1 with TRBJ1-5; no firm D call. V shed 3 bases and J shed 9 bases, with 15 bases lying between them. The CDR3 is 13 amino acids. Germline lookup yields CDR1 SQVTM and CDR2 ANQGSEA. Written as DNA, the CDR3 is TGCAGCGTTGAGTCAGGAGCAGGAGGGCCCCAGCATTTT. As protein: CSVESGAGGPQHF.

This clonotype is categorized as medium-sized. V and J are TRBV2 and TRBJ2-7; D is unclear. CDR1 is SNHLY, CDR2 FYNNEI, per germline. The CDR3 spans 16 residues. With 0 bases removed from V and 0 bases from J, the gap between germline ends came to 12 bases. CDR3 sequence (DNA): TGTGCCAGCAGTGAAGCGGGCAGCGCTAGCTCCTACGAGCAGTACTTC. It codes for CASSEAGSASSYEQYF.